This T cell receptor beta chain was recovered during a study of cytomegalovirus exposure and HLA in healthy donors. Whole-study findings and limits: Reported performance of the classifier showed diagnosis of cytomegalovirus status with high specificity and sensitivity.

In the case of this clone: Its antigen is as yet unknown.

Healthy bone marrow donors made up the donor group. When sampled, the donors appeared nominally healthy, though they likely had unrecorded immune exposures. Germline V gives CDR1 KGHSH, CDR2 LQKENI. This CDR3 region has 15 residues. V dropped 2 bases and J dropped 1 base, with 9 bases sitting between them. Primers included in the PCR were 60 Vbeta and 13 Jbeta primers. The data were produced by immunoSEQ multiplex PCR, yet TCRdb's version contains in-frame clones alone and is incomplete. Of 90,000 to 120,000 clones listed, 81% are singletons. This chain joins TRBV18 and TRBJ1-5; possible D gene TRBD1, 6 bases. Sequencing was performed on PBMCs. This TCR came from a man in his thirties or forties in good health and CMV-seronegative. CDR3 residues: CASSPNGQSNQPQHF. The CDR3, as DNA: TGTGCCAGCTCACCAAATGGACAGAGCAATCAGCCCCAGCATTTT.